The clone carrying this T cell receptor beta chain was counted a single time. As yet, its antigen is unknown. This CDR3 is 15 amino acids long. Germline lookup yields CDR1 SGHRS and CDR2 YFSETQ. Between the trimmed V and J ends, which lost 1 base and 5 bases, there was a span of 13 bases. The assay was immunoSEQ multiplex PCR, and TCRdb's table has in-frame clones only and misses some. In the table there are tens of thousands of clones, 91% of which are singletons. The record originates from a study of T cells in localized non-small cell lung cancer. The study, taken as a whole, reports: Exceeding tumor, uninvolved adjacent lung had the highest T cell clonality.

Source: peripheral blood, taken before any cancer treatment. The TCR comes from a man between 40 and 70 years old with stage I lung adenocarcinoma. The chain employs TRBV5-1 and TRBJ2-1, with D perhaps given as TRBD1 or TRBD2 (5 bases each). CDR3 loop: CASSLLGVSNNEQFF. The CDR3 coding sequence is TGCGCCAGCAGCTTGCTGGGGGTATCGAACAATGAGCAGTTCTTC.